This TCR beta chain comes out of a study of neurological immune-mediated disorders. The table lists this clonotype with many counts. V lost 6 bases to trimming and J lost 5 bases, with 16 bases between them. The CDR3 is 15 amino acids. As for the cDNA, it was generated by 5'RACE with 10-nucleotide random UMIs. Every sequencing run generated in excess of 180 million TCR-beta sequences. These sequences covered 15-18 subjects. TCRdb re-called the 5' RACE reads with MiXCR, one entry per CDR3 protein. The table records 65,000 to 70,000 distinct CDR3 sequences, 4.1% of them present only once. This TCR came from a man aged 50-60 years with multiple sclerosis. The material sequenced was PBMCs. The chain links TRBV12-3 or TRBV12-4 to TRBJ2-2; maybe TRBD1 (8 bases). The CDR3 coding sequence is TGTGCCAGCAGCCACACAGGGGGGGTGACCGGGGAGCTGTTTTTT. It codes for CASSHTGGVTGELFF.